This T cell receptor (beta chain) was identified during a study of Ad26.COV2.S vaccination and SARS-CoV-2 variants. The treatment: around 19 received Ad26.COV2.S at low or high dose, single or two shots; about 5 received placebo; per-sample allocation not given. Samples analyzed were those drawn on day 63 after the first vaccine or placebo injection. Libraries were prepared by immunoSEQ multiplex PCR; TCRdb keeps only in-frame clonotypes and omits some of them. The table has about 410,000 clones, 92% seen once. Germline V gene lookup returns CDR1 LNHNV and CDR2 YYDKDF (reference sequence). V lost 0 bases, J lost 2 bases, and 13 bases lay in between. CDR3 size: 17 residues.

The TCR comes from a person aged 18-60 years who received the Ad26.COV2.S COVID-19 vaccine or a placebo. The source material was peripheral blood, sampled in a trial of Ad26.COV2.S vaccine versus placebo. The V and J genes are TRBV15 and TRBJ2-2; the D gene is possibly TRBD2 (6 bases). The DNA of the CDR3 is TGTGCCACCAGCAGAGATCCGGGGGACGGTAACACCGGGGAGCTGTTTTTT. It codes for CATSRDPGDGNTGELFF.